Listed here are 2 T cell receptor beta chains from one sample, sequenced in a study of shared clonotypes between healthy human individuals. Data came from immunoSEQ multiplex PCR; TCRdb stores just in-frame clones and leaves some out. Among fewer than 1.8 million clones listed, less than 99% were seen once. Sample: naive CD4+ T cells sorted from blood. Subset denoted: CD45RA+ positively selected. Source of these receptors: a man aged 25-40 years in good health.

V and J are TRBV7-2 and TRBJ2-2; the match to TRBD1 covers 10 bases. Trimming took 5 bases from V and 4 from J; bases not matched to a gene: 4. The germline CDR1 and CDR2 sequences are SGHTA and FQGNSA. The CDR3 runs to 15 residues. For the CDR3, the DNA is TGTGCCAGCAGCCAAAGGACAGGGGGCACCGGGGAGCTGTTTTTT. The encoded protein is CASSQRTGGTGELFF. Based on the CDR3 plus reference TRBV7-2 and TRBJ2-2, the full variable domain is GAGVSQSPSNKVTEKGKDVELRCDPISGHTALYWYRQSLGQGLEFLIYFQGNSAPDKSGLPSDRFSAERTGGSVSTLTIQRTQQEDSAVYLCASSQRTGGTGELFFGEGSRLTVL.

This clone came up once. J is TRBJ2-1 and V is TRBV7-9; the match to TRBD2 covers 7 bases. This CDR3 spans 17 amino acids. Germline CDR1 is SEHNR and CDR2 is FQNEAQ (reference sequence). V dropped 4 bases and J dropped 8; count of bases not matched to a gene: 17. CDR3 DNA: TGTGCCAGCAGCTCACGCCGGGGGGAGGGCCGTGATTATGAGCAGTTCTTC. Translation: CASSSRRGEGRDYEQFF.